This is a list of T cell receptor beta chains from one sample in a study of CD8+CD57+ T cells in acquired aplastic anemia. A single record per CDR3 protein comes from TCRdb applying MiXCR to the reads. The data hold roughly 180,000 distinct CDR3 sequences, with 50% to 75% observed a single time. Material for sequencing was sorted CD4+, CD8+, or CD8+CD57+ T cells (not recorded which) from PBMCs. These receptors all stem from a human donor with severe aplastic anemia or a healthy control (not recorded which). The CDR3 runs from the conserved cysteine through the conserved F or W. The D gene is left open where the match is weak. The size entry is marked missing in some rows and otherwise reads once, few, many or a size class.

d_gene: TRBD2; abundance: few; len: 18; j_gene: TRBJ2-2; v_gene: TRBV29-1; CDR3nt: TGCAGCGTCGAAGTTGGGACTAGCGGGAGGGAGCACACCGGGGAGCTGTTTTTT; CDR3aa: CSVEVGTSGREHTGELFF
d_gene: -; abundance: -; len: 13; j_gene: TRBJ1-1; v_gene: TRBV19; CDR3nt: TGTGCCGGTACCAGGGGCATGAACACTGAAGCTTTCTTT; CDR3aa: CAGTRGMNTEAFF
d_gene: -; abundance: -; len: 14; j_gene: TRBJ2-1; v_gene: TRBV29-1; CDR3nt: TGCAGCGTGGCCGGTGCCATCTCCTACAATGAGCAGTTCTTC; CDR3aa: CSVAGAISYNEQFF
d_gene: -; abundance: -; len: 14; j_gene: TRBJ2-3; v_gene: TRBV2; CDR3nt: TGTGCCAGCAGAGTTAGATTGAGCACAAATACGCAGTATTTT; CDR3aa: CASRVRLSTNTQYF
d_gene: -; abundance: -; len: 13; j_gene: TRBJ2-7; v_gene: TRBV7-9; CDR3nt: TGTGCCAGCAGCTCGATTCGGAGGAGCGAGCAGTACTTC; CDR3aa: CASSSIRRSEQYF
d_gene: -; abundance: -; len: 11; j_gene: TRBJ2-7; v_gene: TRBV7-2; CDR3nt: TGTGCCAGCAGCTACACCGACGAGCAGTACTTC; CDR3aa: CASSYTDEQYF
d_gene: -; abundance: -; len: 16; j_gene: TRBJ1-5; v_gene: TRBV19; CDR3nt: TGTGCCAGTAGATTGGGGGCGGGGATGACCGGGCAGCCCCAGCATTTT; CDR3aa: CASRLGAGMTGQPQHF
d_gene: -; abundance: -; len: 13; j_gene: TRBJ2-1; v_gene: TRBV12-3/TRBV12-4; CDR3nt: TGTGCCAGCAGCAAGACTAGTAACAATGAGCAGTTCTTC; CDR3aa: CASSKTSNNEQFF
d_gene: -; abundance: -; len: 15; j_gene: TRBJ1-5; v_gene: TRBV19; CDR3nt: TGTGCCAGTATGAAGGCTGGGGTGGGAAATCAGCCCCAGCATTTT; CDR3aa: CASMKAGVGNQPQHF
d_gene: -; abundance: many; len: 14; j_gene: TRBJ2-3; v_gene: TRBV12-3/TRBV12-4; CDR3nt: TGTGCCACCGCATTAGGGCTAGCTGTAGATACGCAGTATTTT; CDR3aa: CATALGLAVDTQYF
d_gene: TRBD1; abundance: -; len: 15; j_gene: TRBJ2-7; v_gene: TRBV25-1; CDR3nt: TGTGCCAGCAGCGTCGATGGACAGGGCGCCTACGAGCAGTACTTC; CDR3aa: CASSVDGQGAYEQYF
d_gene: -; abundance: many; len: 14; j_gene: TRBJ1-1; v_gene: TRBV2; CDR3nt: TGTGCCAGCAGTCCCCCTAACAGGGTTGCTGAAGCTTTCTTT; CDR3aa: CASSPPNRVAEAFF
d_gene: -; abundance: -; len: 13; j_gene: TRBJ1-2; v_gene: TRBV7-9; CDR3nt: TGTGCCAGCAACCAGGACAGTGCCTATGGCTACACCTTC; CDR3aa: CASNQDSAYGYTF
d_gene: TRBD1; abundance: once; len: 15; j_gene: TRBJ1-4; v_gene: TRBV14; CDR3nt: TGTGCCAGCAGCCAAGTTCGACAGGGGAACGAAAAACTGTTTTTT; CDR3aa: CASSQVRQGNEKLFF
d_gene: TRBD1; abundance: -; len: 18; j_gene: TRBJ1-2; v_gene: TRBV7-2; CDR3nt: TGTGCCAGCAGCTTAACCCGGGACAGGGGCGGAGGGAACTATGGCTACACCTTC; CDR3aa: CASSLTRDRGGGNYGYTF
d_gene: -; abundance: many; len: 14; j_gene: TRBJ2-7; v_gene: TRBV7-2; CDR3nt: TGTGCCAGCAGCTTTGGGGTAGGATCCTACGAGCAGTACTTC; CDR3aa: CASSFGVGSYEQYF
d_gene: -; abundance: -; len: 15; j_gene: TRBJ2-5; v_gene: TRBV7-9; CDR3nt: TGTGCCAGCAGCTTAGCTGTACGGCTCCAAGAGACCCAGTACTTC; CDR3aa: CASSLAVRLQETQYF
d_gene: -; abundance: many; len: 15; j_gene: TRBJ2-1; v_gene: TRBV12-3/TRBV12-4; CDR3nt: TGTGCCAGCAGGGTAAGCGATCTGGGTTACAATGAGCAGTTCTTC; CDR3aa: CASRVSDLGYNEQFF
d_gene: -; abundance: -; len: 13; j_gene: TRBJ2-5; v_gene: TRBV5-4; CDR3nt: TGTGCCAGCAGCTCCGGACCCCAAGAGACCCAGTACTTC; CDR3aa: CASSSGPQETQYF
d_gene: -; abundance: -; len: 16; j_gene: TRBJ1-2; v_gene: TRBV24-1; CDR3nt: TGTGCCACCAGTGACACGGACTTCCCAGGCCTCAATGGCTACACCTTC; CDR3aa: CATSDTDFPGLNGYTF
d_gene: TRBD1; abundance: -; len: 13; j_gene: TRBJ2-5; v_gene: TRBV12-3/TRBV12-4; CDR3nt: TGTGCCAGCAGGGGGACAGGGCCCGAGACCCAGTACTTC; CDR3aa: CASRGTGPETQYF
d_gene: -; abundance: few; len: 13; j_gene: TRBJ2-2; v_gene: TRBV14; CDR3nt: TGTGCCAGCAGCCAGTTCCGGACCGGGGAGCTGTTTTTT; CDR3aa: CASSQFRTGELFF
d_gene: -; abundance: few; len: 13; j_gene: TRBJ1-2; v_gene: TRBV25-1; CDR3nt: TGTGCCAGCAGCCGTCGGGGGGACTATGGCTACACCTTC; CDR3aa: CASSRRGDYGYTF
d_gene: -; abundance: -; len: 16; j_gene: TRBJ1-6; v_gene: TRBV7-8; CDR3nt: TGTGCCAGCAGTTATTCTGGTCCTCGCTATAATTCACCCCTCCACTTT; CDR3aa: CASSYSGPRYNSPLHF
d_gene: TRBD2; abundance: -; len: 15; j_gene: TRBJ2-3; v_gene: TRBV30; CDR3nt: TGTGCCTGGAGTGACCAGCGGGGGGGCTTAGATACGCAGTATTTT; CDR3aa: CAWSDQRGGLDTQYF
d_gene: -; abundance: -; len: 12; j_gene: TRBJ2-2; v_gene: TRBV7-9; CDR3nt: TGTGCCAGCAGCTTAGCGTTTGGGGAGCTGTTTTTT; CDR3aa: CASSLAFGELFF
d_gene: -; abundance: -; len: 15; j_gene: TRBJ2-7; v_gene: TRBV7-8; CDR3nt: TGTGCCAGCAGCTCAGCCGGGGGGCTATCCTACGAGCAGTACTTC; CDR3aa: CASSSAGGLSYEQYF
d_gene: -; abundance: many; len: 14; j_gene: TRBJ2-1; v_gene: TRBV12-3/TRBV12-4; CDR3nt: TGTGCCAGCAGTTCATCCCGGGAATACAATGAGCAGTTCTTC; CDR3aa: CASSSSREYNEQFF
d_gene: TRBD1; abundance: -; len: 15; j_gene: TRBJ1-2; v_gene: TRBV10-2; CDR3nt: TGCGCCAGCAGAGAGGCGGACAGGGGTCGTGGGGGCTACACCTTC; CDR3aa: CASREADRGRGGYTF
d_gene: TRBD1; abundance: -; len: 14; j_gene: TRBJ1-2; v_gene: TRBV20-1; CDR3nt: TGCAGTGCTAGAGACACAAAAGAGGGGGCCGACTACACCTTC; CDR3aa: CSARDTKEGADYTF
d_gene: TRBD1; abundance: -; len: 13; j_gene: TRBJ2-2; v_gene: TRBV6-6; CDR3nt: TGTGCCATTACGACAGGGTCTGCCGGGGAGCTGTTTTTT; CDR3aa: CAITTGSAGELFF
d_gene: -; abundance: once; len: 15; j_gene: TRBJ1-1; v_gene: TRBV6-5; CDR3nt: TGTGCCAGCAGTCCCACAGGGCCCTCGGACACTGAAGCTTTCTTT; CDR3aa: CASSPTGPSDTEAFF
d_gene: -; abundance: -; len: 13; j_gene: TRBJ1-5; v_gene: TRBV2; CDR3nt: TGTGCCAGCATGGCCCGCTTCAATCAGCCCCAGCATTTT; CDR3aa: CASMARFNQPQHF
d_gene: -; abundance: few; len: 14; j_gene: TRBJ1-1; v_gene: TRBV7-9; CDR3nt: TGTGCCAGCAGCTTAGTGGGGAACTCGAATGAAGCTTTCTTT; CDR3aa: CASSLVGNSNEAFF
d_gene: TRBD1; abundance: few; len: 13; j_gene: TRBJ2-7; v_gene: TRBV9; CDR3nt: TGTGCCAGCAGCGTAGTAGAGACAGGGGAGCAGTACTTC; CDR3aa: CASSVVETGEQYF
d_gene: -; abundance: -; len: 14; j_gene: TRBJ1-6; v_gene: TRBV20-1; CDR3nt: TGCAGTGCTAGAGATCCGGGAAGAGGGTCACCCCTCCACTTT; CDR3aa: CSARDPGRGSPLHF
d_gene: -; abundance: -; len: 14; j_gene: TRBJ1-1; v_gene: TRBV19; CDR3nt: TGTGCCAGTAGTATACGGATGGAAGATTCGGAAGCTTTCTTT; CDR3aa: CASSIRMEDSEAFF
d_gene: TRBD2; abundance: many; len: 15; j_gene: TRBJ2-7; v_gene: TRBV11-2; CDR3nt: TGTGCCAGCAGCTTTGCGAGCGGGGAGATCTACGAGCAGTACTTC; CDR3aa: CASSFASGEIYEQYF
d_gene: TRBD2; abundance: -; len: 15; j_gene: TRBJ2-1; v_gene: TRBV7-6; CDR3nt: TGTGCCAGCAGTCCCTCCACACTAGCGAACAATGAGCAGTTCTTC; CDR3aa: CASSPSTLANNEQFF
d_gene: TRBD2; abundance: -; len: 16; j_gene: TRBJ2-3; v_gene: TRBV25-1; CDR3nt: TGTGCCAGCAGTGAATCACGAGCGGGGGTAACAGATACGCAGTATTTT; CDR3aa: CASSESRAGVTDTQYF